The clone carrying this T cell receptor (beta chain) was observed once. Its antigen is unidentified. This entry comes from a study of shared clonotypes between healthy human individuals. Whole-study findings and limits: Clonotypes which were not shared had lower generation probabilities than clonotypes that all four donors shared.

In germline, CDR1 is ENHRY, CDR2 SYGVKD. There are 12 residues in the CDR3. V was cut by 3 bases and J by 2 bases, with 3 bases left in between. At a deep level, the assay was run. Method: immunoSEQ multiplex PCR; TCRdb's copy keeps in-frame clones and lacks some. Among roughly 2.6 million clones listed, approximately 92% were seen once. What was sequenced was naive CD4+ T cells sorted from blood. Documented subset: CD45RA+ positively selected. This receptor was taken from a man younger than 35 in good health. This rearrangement joins TRBV10-3 to TRBJ2-3; D uncertain. In nucleotides, the CDR3 is TGTGCCATCAGTGACATCACAGATACGCAGTATTTT. Translating gives CAISDITDTQYF.